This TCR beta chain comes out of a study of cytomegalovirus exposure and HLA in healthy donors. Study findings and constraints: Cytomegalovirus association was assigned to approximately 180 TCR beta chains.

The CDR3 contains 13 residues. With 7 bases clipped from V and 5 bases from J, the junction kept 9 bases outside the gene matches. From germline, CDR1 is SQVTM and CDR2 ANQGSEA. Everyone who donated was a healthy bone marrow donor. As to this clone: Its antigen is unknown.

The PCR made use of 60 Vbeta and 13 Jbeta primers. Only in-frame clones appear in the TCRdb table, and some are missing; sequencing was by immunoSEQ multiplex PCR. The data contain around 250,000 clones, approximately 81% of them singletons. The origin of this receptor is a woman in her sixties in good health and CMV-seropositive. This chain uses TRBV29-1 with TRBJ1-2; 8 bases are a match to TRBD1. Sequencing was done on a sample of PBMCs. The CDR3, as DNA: TGCAGCGCGCAGACAGGGGACGTATATGGCTACACCTTC. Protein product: CSAQTGDVYGYTF.